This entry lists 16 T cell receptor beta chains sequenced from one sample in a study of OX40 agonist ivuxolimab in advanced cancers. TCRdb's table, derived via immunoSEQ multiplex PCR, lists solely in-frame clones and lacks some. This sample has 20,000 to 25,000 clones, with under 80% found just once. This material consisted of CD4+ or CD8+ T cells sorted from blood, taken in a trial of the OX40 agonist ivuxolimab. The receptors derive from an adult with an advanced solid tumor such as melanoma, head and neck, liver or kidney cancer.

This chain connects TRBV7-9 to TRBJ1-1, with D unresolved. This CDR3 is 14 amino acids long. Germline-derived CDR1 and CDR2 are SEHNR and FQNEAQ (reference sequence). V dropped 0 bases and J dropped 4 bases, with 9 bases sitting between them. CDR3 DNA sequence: TGTGCCAGCAGCTTAGCACATCTCTCCACTGAAGCTTTCTTT. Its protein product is CASSLAHLSTEAFF.

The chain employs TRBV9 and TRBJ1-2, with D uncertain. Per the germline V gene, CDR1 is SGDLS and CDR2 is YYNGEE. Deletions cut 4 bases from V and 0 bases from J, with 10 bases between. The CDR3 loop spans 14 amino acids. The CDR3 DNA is TGTGCCAGCAGCCCTCTAGCCTCTAACTATGGCTACACCTTC. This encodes CASSPLASNYGYTF. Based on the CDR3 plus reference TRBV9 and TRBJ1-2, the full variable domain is DSGVTQTPKHLITATGQRVTLRCSPRSGDLSVYWYQQSLDQGLQFLIQYYNGEERAKGNILERFSAQQFPDLHSELNLSSLELGDSALYFCASSPLASNYGYTFGSGTRLTVV.

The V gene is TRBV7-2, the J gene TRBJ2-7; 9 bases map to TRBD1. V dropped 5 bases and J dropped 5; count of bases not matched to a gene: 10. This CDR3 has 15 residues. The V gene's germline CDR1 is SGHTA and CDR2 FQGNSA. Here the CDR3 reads CASSPHLQGAHEQYF. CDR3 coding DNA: TGTGCCAGCAGCCCGCATTTACAGGGGGCCCACGAGCAGTACTTC.

The CDR3 nucleotides read TGTGCCAGCGGGGCGGAGAGCTCCTACGAGCAGTACTTC. Its protein product is CASGAESSYEQYF. The J gene is TRBJ2-7, the V gene TRBV25-1, with D perhaps TRBD1 (5 bases). The length of the CDR3 is 13 residues. Germline lookup yields CDR1 MGHDK and CDR2 SYGVNS. V gave up 8 bases and J gave up 0 bases, with 11 bases separating them.

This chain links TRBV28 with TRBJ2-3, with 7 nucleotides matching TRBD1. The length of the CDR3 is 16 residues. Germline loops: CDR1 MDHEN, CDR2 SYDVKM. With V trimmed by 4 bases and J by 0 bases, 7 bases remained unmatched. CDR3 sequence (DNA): TGTGCCAGCAGTTCCAACAGGGGAAGTAGCACAGATACGCAGTATTTT. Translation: CASSSNRGSSTDTQYF. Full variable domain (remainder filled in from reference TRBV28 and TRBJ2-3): DVKVTQSSRYLVKRTGEKVFLECVQDMDHENMFWYRQDPGLGLRLIYFSYDVKMKEKGDIPEGYSVSREKKERFSLILESASTNQTSMYLCASSSNRGSSTDTQYFGPGTRLTVL.

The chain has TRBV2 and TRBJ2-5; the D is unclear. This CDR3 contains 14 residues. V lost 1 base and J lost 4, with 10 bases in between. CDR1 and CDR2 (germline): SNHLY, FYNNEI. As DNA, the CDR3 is TGTGCCAGCAGTGAAGGTCGGAACGGAGAGACCCAGTACTTC. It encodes CASSEGRNGETQYF.

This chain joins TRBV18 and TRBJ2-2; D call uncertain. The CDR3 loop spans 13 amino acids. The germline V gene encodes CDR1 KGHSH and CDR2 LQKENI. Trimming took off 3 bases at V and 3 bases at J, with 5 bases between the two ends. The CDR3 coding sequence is TGTGCCAGCTCACCTTGGGACACCGGGGAGCTGTTTTTT. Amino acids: CASSPWDTGELFF.

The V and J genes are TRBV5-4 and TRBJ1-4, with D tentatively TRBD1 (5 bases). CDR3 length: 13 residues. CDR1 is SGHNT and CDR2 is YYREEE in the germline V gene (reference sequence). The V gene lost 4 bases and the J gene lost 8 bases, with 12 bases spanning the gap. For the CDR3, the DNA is TGTGCCAGCAGCCTAAATCACAGGGAAAAACTGTTTTTT. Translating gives CASSLNHREKLFF. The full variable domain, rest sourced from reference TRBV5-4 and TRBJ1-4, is ETGVTQSPTHLIKTRGQQVTLRCSSQSGHNTVSWYQQALGQGPQFIFQYYREEENGRGNFPPRFSGLQFPNYSSELNVNALELDDSALYLCASSLNHREKLFFGSGTQLSVL.

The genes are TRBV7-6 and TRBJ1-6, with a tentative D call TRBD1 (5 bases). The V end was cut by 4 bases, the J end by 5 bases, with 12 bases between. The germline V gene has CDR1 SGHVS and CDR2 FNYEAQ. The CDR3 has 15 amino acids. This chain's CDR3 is CASSSQTADNSPLHF. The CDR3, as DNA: TGTGCCAGCAGCTCTCAGACAGCCGATAATTCACCCCTCCACTTT. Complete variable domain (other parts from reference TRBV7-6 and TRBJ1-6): GAGVSQSPRYKVTKRGQDVALRCDPISGHVSLYWYRQALGQGPEFLTYFNYEAQQDKSGLPNDRFSAERPEGSISTLTIQRTEQRDSAMYRCASSSQTADNSPLHFGNGTRLTVT.

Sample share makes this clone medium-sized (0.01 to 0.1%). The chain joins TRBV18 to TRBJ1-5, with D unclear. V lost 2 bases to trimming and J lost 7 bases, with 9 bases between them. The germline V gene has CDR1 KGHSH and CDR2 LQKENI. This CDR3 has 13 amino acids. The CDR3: CASSPYSEQPQHF. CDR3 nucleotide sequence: TGTGCCAGCTCACCATACAGCGAACAGCCCCAGCATTTT.

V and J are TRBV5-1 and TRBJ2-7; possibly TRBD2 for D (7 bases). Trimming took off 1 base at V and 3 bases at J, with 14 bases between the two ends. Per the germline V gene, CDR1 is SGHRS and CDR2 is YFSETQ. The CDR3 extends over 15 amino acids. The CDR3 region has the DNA TGCGCCAGCAGCTTGTGGGGGCGGGGGAACTACGAGCAGTACTTC. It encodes CASSLWGRGNYEQYF. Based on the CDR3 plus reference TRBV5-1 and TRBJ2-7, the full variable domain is KAGVTQTPRYLIKTRGQQVTLSCSPISGHRSVSWYQQTPGQGLQFLFEYFSETQRNKGNFPGRFSGRQFSNSRSEMNVSTLELGDSALYLCASSLWGRGNYEQYFGPGTRLTVT.

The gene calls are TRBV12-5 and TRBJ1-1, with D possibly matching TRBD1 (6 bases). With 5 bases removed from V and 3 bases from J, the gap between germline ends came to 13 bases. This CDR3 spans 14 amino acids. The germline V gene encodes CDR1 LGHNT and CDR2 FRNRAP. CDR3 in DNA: TGTGCTAGTGGTGGAGACACAGGGTACACTGAAGCTTTCTTT. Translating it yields CASGGDTGYTEAFF.

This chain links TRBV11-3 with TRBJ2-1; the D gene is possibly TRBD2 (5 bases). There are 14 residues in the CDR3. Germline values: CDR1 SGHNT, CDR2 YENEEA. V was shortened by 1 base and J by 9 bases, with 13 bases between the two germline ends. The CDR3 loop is CASSLAVAYGEQFF. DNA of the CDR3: TGTGCCAGCAGCTTAGCTGTAGCGTACGGTGAGCAGTTCTTC.

The CDR3 loop is CASSFGGNQPQHF. In nucleotides, the CDR3 is TGTGCCAGCAGCTTCGGGGGCAATCAGCCCCAGCATTTT. The chain has TRBV7-9 and TRBJ1-5; D not resolved. The CDR3 has 13 residues. Per germline, CDR1 SEHNR and CDR2 FQNEAQ (reference sequence). Trimming stripped 3 bases from V and 2 bases from J, with 5 bases between.

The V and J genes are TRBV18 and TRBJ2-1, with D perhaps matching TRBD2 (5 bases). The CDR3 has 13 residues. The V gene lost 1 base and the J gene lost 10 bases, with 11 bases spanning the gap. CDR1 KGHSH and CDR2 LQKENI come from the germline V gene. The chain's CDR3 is CASSPQGSGEQFF. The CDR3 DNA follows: TGTGCCAGCTCACCACAGGGCTCGGGGGAGCAGTTCTTC.

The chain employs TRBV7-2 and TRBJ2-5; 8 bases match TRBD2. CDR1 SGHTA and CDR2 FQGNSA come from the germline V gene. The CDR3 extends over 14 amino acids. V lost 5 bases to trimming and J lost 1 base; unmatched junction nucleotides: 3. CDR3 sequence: CASSPTSAQETQYF. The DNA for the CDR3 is TGTGCCAGCAGCCCGACTAGCGCCCAAGAGACCCAGTACTTC.